Listed here are 8 T cell receptor beta chains from one sample, sequenced in a study of beta chain features in type 1 diabetes. Study-wide results and limits: The study found moderately but significantly shorter TCRB CDR3s in all four CD4+ subsets of Type 1 diabetes patients.

As every portion of the isolated RNA was reverse transcribed, the sequencing read expressed TCRB transcripts. Some clones are missing from TCRdb's copy, which holds only in-frame ones; the method was immunoSEQ multiplex PCR. The sample has 600,000 to 700,000 clones, around an eighth seen once. Their cognate antigens are unknown. Sequencing was carried out using naive CD4+ T cells from blood. Receptors were obtained from a man aged 18 to 30 with type 1 diabetes.

The table lists this clone with a few counts. The genes are TRBV27 and TRBJ1-6; D is uncertain. The V gene lost 1 base and the J gene lost 0 bases, with 1 base spanning the gap. Germline V gene sequence: CDR1 MNHEY, CDR2 SMNVEV (reference sequence). The CDR3 has 14 amino acids. The DNA for the CDR3 is TGTGCCAGCAGTTTATTCTCCTATAATTCACCCCTCCACTTT. Residues: CASSLFSYNSPLHF.

The chain is built from TRBV7-2 and TRBJ2-1; TRBD2 matches at 12 bases. The CDR3 is made up of 15 amino acids. The germline V gene encodes CDR1 SGHTA and CDR2 FQGNSA. Unmatched junction bases numbered 4, after V lost 5 bases and J lost 5 bases. CDR3 nucleotide sequence: TGTGCCAGCAGCGTAACTAGCGGGGGGAACAATGAGCAGTTCTTC. Translation: CASSVTSGGNNEQFF.

The chain joins TRBV29-1 to TRBJ2-3; a possible D gene is TRBD2 (5 bases). Trimming stripped 7 bases from V and 8 bases from J, with 13 bases between. This CDR3 has 11 residues. Germline values: CDR1 SQVTM, CDR2 ANQGSEA. CDR3 loop: CSGGVEATQYF. The CDR3 coding sequence is TGCAGCGGGGGAGTAGAGGCTACGCAGTATTTT.

This chain links TRBV19 with TRBJ2-5; TRBD2 matches at 13 bases. Germline V lookup: CDR1 LNHDA, CDR2 SQIVND (reference sequence). The length of the CDR3 is 15 residues. Germline trimming cut 7 bases from V and 0 bases from J; bases unmatched to any gene: 2. CDR3 coding DNA: TGTGCCAGTACGACTAGCGGGGGGTACCAAGAGACCCAGTACTTC. This sequence encodes CASTTSGGYQETQYF.

The chain recombines TRBV6-1 with TRBJ1-1; possibly TRBD1 for D (5 bases). Germline CDR1 is MNHNS and CDR2 is SASEGT. V was trimmed by 3 bases and J by 11 bases, leaving 13 bases between them. The CDR3 is made up of 12 amino acids. CDR3 protein: CASSEGTGWAFF. Written as DNA, the CDR3 is TGTGCCAGCAGTGAGGGGACGGGTTGGGCTTTCTTT.

The chain employs TRBV7-6 and TRBJ1-1; D not resolved. The V and J ends lost 1 base and 3 bases respectively, with 12 bases between them. Germline V CDR1 and CDR2: SGHVS, FNYEAQ. The CDR3 totals 15 residues. CDR3 residues: CASSLVGVRDTEAFF. The CDR3 nucleotides read TGTGCCAGCAGCTTAGTGGGTGTTCGGGACACTGAAGCTTTCTTT.

The chain is built from TRBV13 and TRBJ2-1; weak D call: TRBD1 (7 bases). V dropped 7 bases and J dropped 9 bases, with 22 bases sitting between them. Germline V gives CDR1 PRHDT, CDR2 FYEKMQ (reference sequence). The CDR3 is made up of 15 amino acids. CDR3 region: CASNAGGGVSLEQFF. CDR3 DNA: TGTGCCAGCAACGCCGGAGGGGGCGTTTCGCTTGAGCAGTTCTTC.

This clone was detected a few times. The chain couples TRBV7-9 to TRBJ2-3, with 8 bases fitting TRBD1. This CDR3 region has 17 residues. The germline V gene encodes CDR1 SEHNR and CDR2 FQNEAQ (reference sequence). V dropped 5 bases and J dropped 1; count of bases not matched to a gene: 11. The CDR3 reads CASSPRGGTGGTDTQYF. Written as DNA, the CDR3 is TGTGCCAGCAGCCCCCGAGGGGGGACAGGCGGCACAGATACGCAGTATTTT. The variable domain in full, completed from reference TRBV7-9 and TRBJ2-3, reads DTGVSQNPRHKITKRGQNVTFRCDPISEHNRLYWYRQTLGQGPEFLTYFQNEAQLEKSRLLSDRFSAERPKGSFSTLEIQRTEQGDSAMYLCASSPRGGTGGTDTQYFGPGTRLTVL.